Following are 13 T cell receptor beta chains from one sample sequenced in a study of regulatory T cells in long-lasting Graves disease. Time point described: newly diagnosed GD, antithyroid drugs for less than 3 months. PBMC-extracted RNA yielded the TCR library. Construction of the TCR beta libraries employed iRepertoire HTBI primers in conjunction with Arm-PCR of CDR3 regions. One entry per CDR3 protein, called by TCRdb with MiXCR from the multiplex PCR reads. The sample carries 450,000 to 600,000 distinct CDR3 sequences, roughly 13% recorded once. This sample also appeared in a second study, on T cells in Graves' hyperthyroidism and ophthalmopathy.

Specimen: peripheral blood mononuclear cells (PBMCs), collected at new diagnosis, from a patient treated with antithyroid drugs. These receptors were obtained from a man aged 25-45 years with Graves disease.

This clonotype appeared a few times. V and J are TRBV27 and TRBJ1-2, with a tentative D call TRBD1 (5 bases). The CDR3 totals 15 residues. Germline V CDR1 and CDR2: MNHEY, SMNVEV (reference sequence). V dropped 5 bases and J dropped 2 bases, with 15 bases sitting between them. CDR3 in DNA: TGTGCCAGCAGTGCCCGGGACGACAAGAACTATGGCTACACCTTC. Protein: CASSARDDKNYGYTF.

This clonotype was detected many times. The chain recombines TRBV28 with TRBJ2-1, with TRBD2 matching over 7 bases. Trimming took 5 bases from V and 6 from J; bases not matched to a gene: 7. CDR3 length equals 14 residues. Looked up from germline, CDR1 is MDHEN and CDR2 is SYDVKM. CDR3 in amino acids: CASSPQTSFNEQFF. The DNA of the CDR3 is TGTGCCAGCAGTCCTCAGACTAGCTTCAATGAGCAGTTCTTC.

This clonotype has a count of ten or more. The chain is built from TRBV27 and TRBJ1-1, with D unresolved. The V and J ends lost 0 bases and 8 bases respectively, with 13 bases between them. CDR1 and CDR2 from the germline V gene are MNHEY and SMNVEV (reference sequence). CDR3 length: 14 residues. CDR3 region: CASSLSLRAEEAFF. The CDR3, as DNA: TGTGCCAGCAGTTTATCGTTGAGGGCAGAGGAAGCTTTCTTT.

This clonotype was counted at least ten times. The rearrangement joins TRBV7-2 to TRBJ1-2; D ambiguous. Trimming took off 0 bases at V and 3 bases at J, with 8 bases between the two ends. Germline assignment: CDR1 SGHTA and CDR2 FQGNSA. This CDR3 spans 14 amino acids. The CDR3 sequence is CASSLAFTHYGYTF. CDR3 DNA sequence: TGTGCCAGCAGCTTAGCGTTCACTCACTATGGCTACACCTTC.

This clonotype was observed at least ten times. The chain recombines TRBV5-1 with TRBJ2-4, with 7 bases identical to TRBD2. Trimming took 10 bases from V and 6 from J; bases not matched to a gene: 16. The CDR3 length is 15 residues. Germline V gene lookup returns CDR1 SGHRS and CDR2 YFSETQ. The CDR3 is CAGTEEGRAGNIQYF. The DNA of the CDR3 is TGCGCCGGCACCGAAGAGGGGAGGGCCGGAAACATTCAGTACTTC.

Worth noting for this clonotype: This clone may be a read error of a much larger clone one base away. The chain links TRBV12-3 or TRBV12-4 to TRBJ2-1, with 7 bases lining up with TRBD1. V shed 5 bases and J 10 bases; nucleotides not matched to a gene: 14. The CDR3 is 15 residues long. Here the CDR3 DNA reads TGTGCCAGCAGTGGGTACAGGGGTAGCTCCTACGAGCAGTTCTTC. Amino acid sequence: CASSGYRGSSYEQFF.

This clonotype was recorded many times. The V gene is TRBV5-1, the J gene TRBJ2-1; 7 bases are a match to TRBD2. With V trimmed by 0 bases and J by 8 bases, 5 bases remained unmatched. The germline V gene encodes CDR1 SGHRS and CDR2 YFSETQ. The CDR3 is 14 residues long. The DNA of the CDR3 is TGCGCCAGCAGCTTGGGGACTAGTCGGGATGAGCAGTTCTTC. Translating gives CASSLGTSRDEQFF.

The chain recombines TRBV19 with TRBJ2-1; perhaps TRBD2 as D (6 bases). Per germline, CDR1 LNHDA and CDR2 SQIVND (reference sequence). With 5 bases removed from V and 7 bases from J, the gap between germline ends came to 18 bases. There are 15 residues in the CDR3. In DNA, the CDR3 is TGTGCCAGTAGTGTGGGCTCGGCGGGACGGAATGAGCAGTTCTTC. This gives the protein CASSVGSAGRNEQFF.

This clonotype was picked up many times. The CDR3 protein is CASSSGLAGDHEQFF. In DNA form, the CDR3 reads TGCGCCAGCAGCTCCGGACTAGCGGGAGACCATGAGCAGTTCTTC. The rearrangement joins TRBV5-1 to TRBJ2-1; TRBD2 matches at 13 bases. Germline assignment: CDR1 SGHRS and CDR2 YFSETQ. CDR3 length: 15 residues. The V gene end was trimmed by 3 bases and the J gene end by 8 bases; junction bases not matched to a gene: 5.

The table lists this clonotype with many counts. The V call is TRBV7-9, the J call TRBJ2-3; 7 bases are shared with TRBD2. CDR1 is SEHNR and CDR2 is FQNEAQ in the germline V gene (reference sequence). Trimming at V came to 5 bases and at J to 1 base, leaving 3 bases not matched to a gene. The CDR3 runs 14 residues. The CDR3 coding sequence is TGTGCCAGCAGCCAGGGACTACGCACAGATACGCAGTATTTT. As protein: CASSQGLRTDTQYF.

In this sample, this clonotype turned up many times. This rearrangement joins TRBV29-1 to TRBJ2-2; D gene unclear. Germline loops: CDR1 SQVTM, CDR2 ANQGSEA. V dropped 7 bases and J dropped 0 bases, with 6 bases sitting between them. This CDR3 comprises 12 residues. CDR3 amino acids: CSGLSNTGELFF. In DNA form, the CDR3 reads TGCAGCGGACTTTCGAACACCGGGGAGCTGTTTTTT.

This chain uses TRBV20-1 with TRBJ2-1; D is unclear. This CDR3 is 13 amino acids long. Germline-derived CDR1 and CDR2 are DFQATT and SNEGSKA (reference sequence). Trimming removed 4 bases at V and 3 bases at J, with 10 bases between. CDR3 in amino acids: CSAKGGNYNEQFF. The CDR3 DNA sequence: TGCAGTGCTAAAGGCGGAAACTACAATGAGCAGTTCTTC.

This clonotype was seen more than once but under ten times. The chain carries TRBV24-1 and TRBJ2-2; D might be TRBD1 (6 bases). This CDR3 contains 15 residues. Germline loops: CDR1 KGHDR, CDR2 SFDVKD. V lost 6 bases to trimming and J lost 0 bases, with 10 bases between them. For the CDR3, the DNA is TGTGCCACCAGTTTACAGGGTTCGAACACCGGGGAGCTGTTTTTT. Encoded protein: CATSLQGSNTGELFF.